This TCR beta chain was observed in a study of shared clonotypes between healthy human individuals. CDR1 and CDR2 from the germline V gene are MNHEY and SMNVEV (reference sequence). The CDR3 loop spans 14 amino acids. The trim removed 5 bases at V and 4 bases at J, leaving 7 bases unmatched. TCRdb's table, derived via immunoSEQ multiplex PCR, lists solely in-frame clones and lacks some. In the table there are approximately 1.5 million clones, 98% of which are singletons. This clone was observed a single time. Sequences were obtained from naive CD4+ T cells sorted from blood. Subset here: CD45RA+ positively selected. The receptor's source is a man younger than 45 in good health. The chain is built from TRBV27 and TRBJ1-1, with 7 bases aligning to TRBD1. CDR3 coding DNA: TGTGCCAGCAGTCCGAGACAGGGAGGCACTGAAGCTTTCTTT. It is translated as CASSPRQGGTEAFF.